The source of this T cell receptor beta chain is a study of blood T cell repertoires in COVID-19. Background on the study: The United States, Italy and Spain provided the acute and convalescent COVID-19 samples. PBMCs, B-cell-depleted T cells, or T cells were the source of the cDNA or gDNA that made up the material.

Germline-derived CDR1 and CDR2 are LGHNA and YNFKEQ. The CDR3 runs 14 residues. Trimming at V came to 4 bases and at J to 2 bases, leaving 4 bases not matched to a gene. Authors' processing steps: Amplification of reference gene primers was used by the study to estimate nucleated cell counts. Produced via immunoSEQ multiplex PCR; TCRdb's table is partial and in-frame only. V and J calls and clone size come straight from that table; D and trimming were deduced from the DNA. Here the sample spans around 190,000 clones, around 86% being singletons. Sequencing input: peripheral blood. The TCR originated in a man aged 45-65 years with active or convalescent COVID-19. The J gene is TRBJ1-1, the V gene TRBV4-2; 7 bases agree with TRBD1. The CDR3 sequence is CASSPGQVNTEAFF. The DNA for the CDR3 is TGTGCCAGCAGCCCTGGACAGGTTAACACTGAAGCTTTCTTT.